The source of this T cell receptor (beta chain) is a study of blood T cell repertoires in COVID-19. V shed 4 bases, J shed 4 bases, and the junction held 7 bases outside the gene matches. The CDR3 runs to 16 residues. Per the germline V gene, CDR1 is MDHEN and CDR2 is SYDVKM. Using immunoSEQ multiplex PCR, the repertoire was profiled, and TCRdb retains in-frame clones only, with some absent. The table shows about 68,000 clones, with 90% to 95% occurring only once. This clone appeared a single time. V usage is TRBV28 and J usage is TRBJ1-5, with 10 bases identical to TRBD1. The clonotype comes from a man aged 40-49 years with COVID-19, enrolled during active disease. Sample: peripheral blood. The CDR3 spells CASSWTGGRKNQPQHF. In DNA, the CDR3 is TGTGCCAGCAGTTGGACAGGGGGTCGGAAAAATCAGCCCCAGCATTTT.